This TCR beta chain was captured by sequencing in a study of T cell repertoires in cytomegalovirus infection. Findings and caveats of the study: Clonotypes of TCR beta that were HLA-C-restricted and CMV-specific dominated the ex vivo response. Totalled public TCR beta family frequency picked out people who carried CMV plus the relevant HLA.

Germline CDR1 SGHAT, CDR2 FQNNGV. V gave up 5 bases and J gave up 2 bases; unmatched junction bases: 9. The CDR3 runs to 16 residues. Each CDR3 protein gets one entry after TCRdb re-called the reads with MiXCR. The table has more than 500,000 distinct CDR3 sequences, approximately 17% seen once; the top ten hold roughly a quarter. This clonotype was seen a few times. What it binds is unknown. The chain couples TRBV11-2 to TRBJ2-5, with 9 nucleotides matching TRBD2. The specimen sequenced was CD8+ T cells from PBMCs. The clonotype comes from a human donor in good health (CMV status not recorded). Some clones in this sample may be carry-over from other donors' samples. CDR3 nucleotides: TGTGCCAGCAGCCCAATAGCGGGAGTAGGTCAAGAGACCCAGTACTTC. Translating gives CASSPIAGVGQETQYF.